This entry describes one T cell receptor (beta chain). The sample comes from a study of blood T cell repertoires in COVID-19. Overall study context: Collection of acute and convalescent COVID-19 samples took place in the United States, Italy and Spain. Sample material is recorded as cDNA or gDNA derived from T cells, B-cell-depleted T cells, or PBMCs.

Methods used by the authors: Quantification of nucleated cells was approximated via reference gene primer amplification. Only in-frame clones appear in the TCRdb table, and some are missing; sequencing was by immunoSEQ multiplex PCR. That table supplies the V and J calls and clone size; D and trimming were determined from the DNA. The sample comprises 200,000 to 300,000 clones, 84% of which are singletons, and around 9.1% rests with the top ten. CDR1 and CDR2 from the germline V gene are SGHRS and YFSETQ. Trimming shortened V by 1 base and J by 7 bases, and 12 bases separated the two germline ends. CDR3 length: 14 residues.

The sample comprised peripheral blood. The rearrangement uses TRBV5-1 and TRBJ1-5, with D tentatively TRBD1 (6 bases). This receptor was identified in a human donor in a cohort sampled during active COVID-19. As DNA, the CDR3 is TGCGCCAGCAGCTTGAGCAGGGGCGGACAGCCCCAGCATTTT. Amino acids: CASSLSRGGQPQHF.